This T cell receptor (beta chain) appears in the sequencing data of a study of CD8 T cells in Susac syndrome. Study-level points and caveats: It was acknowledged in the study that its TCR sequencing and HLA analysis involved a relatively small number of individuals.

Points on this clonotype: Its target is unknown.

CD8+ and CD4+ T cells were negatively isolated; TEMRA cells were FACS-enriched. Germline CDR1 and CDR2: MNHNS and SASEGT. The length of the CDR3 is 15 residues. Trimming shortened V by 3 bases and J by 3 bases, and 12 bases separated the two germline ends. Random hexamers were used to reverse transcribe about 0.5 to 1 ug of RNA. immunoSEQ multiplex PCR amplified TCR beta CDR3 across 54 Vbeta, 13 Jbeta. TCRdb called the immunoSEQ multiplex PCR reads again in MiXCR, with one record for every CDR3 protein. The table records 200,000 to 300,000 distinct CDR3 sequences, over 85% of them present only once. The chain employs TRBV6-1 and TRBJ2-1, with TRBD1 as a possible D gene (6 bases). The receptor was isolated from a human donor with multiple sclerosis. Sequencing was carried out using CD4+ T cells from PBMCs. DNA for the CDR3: TGTGCCAGCAGTGAGGGGCAGGGGAGCTACAATGAGCAGTTCTTC. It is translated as CASSEGQGSYNEQFF.